This record looks at one T cell receptor (beta chain) sequence and its context. Its antigen is not yet known. Base qualities are missing; no much larger clone stands one base away. These data belong to a study of response to subunit inactivated influenza vaccine (dated by TCRdb to 2016 to 2019). Regarding the complete study: The study used deep quantitative T cell receptor repertoire profiling to track responses to a trivalent subunit inactivated influenza vaccine. Overall study results and their limits: The authors suggested that each seasonal influenza vaccination may recruit only a limited number of new T cells.

The method was RT-PCR. The sample was run on an Illumina HiSeq 2500. TCRdb trimmed the raw reads at Q25, called clones with MiXCR and kept productive beta chains. Under each unique CDR3 protein, matching rows form one entry showing the most common genes and DNA. Within this sample are about 780,000 distinct CDR3 sequences, with approximately 17% of them counted one time only. Approximately 11% of the sample goes to the ten largest clones. The CDR3 goes from the cysteine to the phenylalanine over 16 residues. CDR3 DNA is the only sequence kept; it has 48 bases, read in frame from the first base. Trimming removed 0 bases from V and 2 bases from J, leaving 13 bases between the germline ends. Sequences SGHRS (CDR1) and YFSETQ (CDR2) are obtained from the germline V gene.

The sequence is built from TRBV5-1 and TRBJ2-3; a tentative D match to TRBD2 spans 5 bases. Sequenced material: PBMCs from blood, taken 4 to 6 days after vaccination. The TCR sequence derives from a man aged 50-59 years who received an inactivated influenza vaccine. Donor details come from another sample of the same person, matched by shared clones. The bases read TGCGCCAGCAGCTTGGCAACGACTACCTACACAGATACGCAGTATTTT. This is translated as CASSLATTTYTDTQYF.